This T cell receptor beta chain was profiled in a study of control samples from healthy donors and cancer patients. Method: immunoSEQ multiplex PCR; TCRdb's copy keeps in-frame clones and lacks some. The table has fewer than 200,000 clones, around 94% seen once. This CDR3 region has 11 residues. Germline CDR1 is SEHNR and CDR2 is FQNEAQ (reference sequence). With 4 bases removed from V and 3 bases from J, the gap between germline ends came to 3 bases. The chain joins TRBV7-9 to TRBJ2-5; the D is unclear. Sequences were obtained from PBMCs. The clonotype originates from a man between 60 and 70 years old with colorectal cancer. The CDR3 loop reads CASSSEETQYF. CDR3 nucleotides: TGTGCCAGCAGCTCAGAAGAGACCCAGTACTTC.